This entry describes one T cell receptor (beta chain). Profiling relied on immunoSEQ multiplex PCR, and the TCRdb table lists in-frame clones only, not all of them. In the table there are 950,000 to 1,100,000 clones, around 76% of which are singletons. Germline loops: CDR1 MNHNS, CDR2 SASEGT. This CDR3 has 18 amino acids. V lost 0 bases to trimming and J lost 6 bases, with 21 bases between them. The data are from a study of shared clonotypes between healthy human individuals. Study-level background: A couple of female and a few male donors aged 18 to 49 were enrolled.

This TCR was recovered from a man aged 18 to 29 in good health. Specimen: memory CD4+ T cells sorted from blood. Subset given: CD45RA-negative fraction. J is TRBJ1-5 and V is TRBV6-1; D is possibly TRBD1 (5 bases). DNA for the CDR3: TGTGCCAGCAGTGAAGCGGCGGCAGGGTTTAATGTAGGTCAGCCCCAGCATTTT. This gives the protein CASSEAAAGFNVGQPQHF.